This T cell receptor (beta chain) was found in a study of cytomegalovirus exposure and HLA in healthy donors. General study findings and limits: A later analysis linked a missense DCLRE1C variant to TCR beta V- and J-gene trimming.

Primers: 60 Vbeta forward and 13 Jbeta reverse. Generated by immunoSEQ multiplex PCR, the TCRdb table keeps only in-frame clones and is missing some. The sample includes over 100,000 clones, about 61% of them seen just once. The CDR3 is 14 residues long. After removal of 6 bases from V and 5 bases from J, the junction contained 5 bases not matched to a gene. The V gene's germline CDR1 is LNHNV and CDR2 YYDKDF (reference sequence). A word on this clone: As yet, its antigen is unknown.

This rearrangement joins TRBV15 to TRBJ1-4, with 8 bases identical to TRBD1. What was sequenced was PBMCs. This TCR came from a middle-aged woman in good health and CMV-seronegative. CDR3 residues: CATSSRTGNEKLFF. The CDR3 region has the DNA TGTGCCACCAGTAGTCGGACAGGGAATGAAAAACTGTTTTTT.